A single sample gave rise to the 29 T cell receptor beta chains below, sequenced in a study of a mutant IDH1 vaccine in newly diagnosed glioma listed by TCRdb under 2021. The library was produced with the immunoSEQ multiplex PCR assay. TCRdb holds this immuneACCESS table with in-frame rearrangements only. Some clones are missing; in checked studies, unresolved V genes explain under half, and the rest has no known cause. The sample table shows some 30,000 clones, and roughly 90% are seen once. The ten largest clones take up approximately 2.4% of the sample. Their recognized antigens are unknown. What this sample's time point label stands for: week 23, last vaccination. A 20-mer mutant IDH1 peptide at 300 micrograms in Montanide made up each vaccine dose, which was injected subcutaneously together with topical imiquimod. The sample here was PBMCs, taken from a glioma patient whose treatment included an IDH1 peptide vaccine. These receptors all come from a man in his forties or fifties with glioma.

The chain is built from TRBV4-1 and TRBJ2-3; possibly TRBD1 for D (6 bases). The CDR3 consists of 17 residues. The germline V gene encodes CDR1 MGHRA and CDR2 YSYEKL. Trimming took 2 bases from V and 0 from J, leaving 15 bases between them. CDR3 amino acids: CASSQQEGGASTDTQYF. CDR3 bases: TGCGCCAGCAGCCAACAGGAAGGGGGAGCTAGCACAGATACGCAGTATTTT.

This chain links TRBV7-2 with TRBJ2-1; TRBD2 matches at 7 bases. Germline V gene sequence: CDR1 SGHTA, CDR2 FQGNSA. The V and J ends lost 2 bases and 6 bases, in that order; junction bases with no gene match: 7. CDR3 length: 15 residues. The CDR3 nucleotides are TGTGCCAGCAGCTTAAGCAGGACTAGTATCAATGAGCAGTTCTTC. Encoded protein: CASSLSRTSINEQFF.

This sequence joins TRBV7-9 and TRBJ1-2; no clear D gene. The V end was cut by 5 bases, the J end by 8 bases, with 18 bases between. The CDR3 extends over 14 amino acids. Germline V lookup: CDR1 SEHNR, CDR2 FQNEAQ (reference sequence). The chain's CDR3 is CASSPPQWAGGYTF. The DNA of the CDR3 is TGTGCCAGCAGCCCACCTCAGTGGGCTGGGGGCTACACCTTC. Variable domain in full (rest from reference TRBV7-9 and TRBJ1-2): DTGVSQNPRHKITKRGQNVTFRCDPISEHNRLYWYRQTLGQGPEFLTYFQNEAQLEKSRLLSDRFSAERPKGSFSTLEIQRTEQGDSAMYLCASSPPQWAGGYTFGSGTRLTVV.

This chain joins TRBV5-6 and TRBJ2-5; D remains unclear. The CDR3 extends over 11 amino acids. The germline V gene has CDR1 SGHDT and CDR2 YYEEEE. Trimming shortened V by 4 bases and J by 0 bases, and 1 base separated the two germline ends. The CDR3 DNA follows: TGTGCCAGCAGCAACCAAGAGACCCAGTACTTC. Its protein is CASSNQETQYF.

The chain joins TRBV29-1 to TRBJ1-1; 10 bases are a match to TRBD1. This CDR3 region has 13 residues. With 5 bases clipped from V and 5 bases from J, the junction kept 5 bases outside the gene matches. The germline gives CDR1 SQVTM, CDR2 ANQGSEA. In DNA, the CDR3 is TGCAGCGTTCGACAGGGGGCTGATACTGAAGCTTTCTTT. Protein product: CSVRQGADTEAFF.

The CDR3 nucleotides read TGTGCCAGCAGCTCAGGGGTAACCGGAAACACCATATATTTT. Translated, it gives CASSSGVTGNTIYF. The chain carries TRBV7-3 and TRBJ1-3; possible D gene TRBD1, 6 bases. The CDR3 is made up of 14 amino acids. With 4 bases removed from V and 4 bases from J, the gap between germline ends came to 11 bases. The germline V gene encodes CDR1 SGHTA and CDR2 FQGTGA.

V and J are TRBV19 and TRBJ1-1; D is uncertain. This CDR3 spans 12 amino acids. Germline assignment: CDR1 LNHDA and CDR2 SQIVND (reference sequence). The V gene lost 3 bases and the J gene lost 4 bases, with 6 bases spanning the gap. The DNA for the CDR3 is TGTGCCAGTAGTATTGGGAGCACTGAAGCTTTCTTT. Translating it yields CASSIGSTEAFF. Using reference TRBV19 and TRBJ1-1 for the parts outside the CDR3, the full variable domain is DGGITQSPKYLFRKEGQNVTLSCEQNLNHDAMYWYRQDPGQGLRLIYYSQIVNDFQKGDIAEGYSVSREKKESFPLTVTSAQKNPTAFYLCASSIGSTEAFFGQGTRLTVV.

The table lists this clone with a few counts. The chain is built from TRBV25-1 and TRBJ1-4; D unresolved. The CDR3 covers 11 residues. In germline, CDR1 is MGHDK, CDR2 SYGVNS. Trimming left V 4 bases short and J 8 bases short, with 5 bases between. The CDR3 spells CASSVREKLFF. Written as DNA, the CDR3 is TGTGCCAGCAGTGTACGAGAAAAACTGTTTTTT.

This chain uses TRBV5-1 with TRBJ1-2; 8 nucleotides match TRBD1. J lost 8 bases, V lost 4 bases, and 10 bases had no gene match. The CDR3 is made up of 14 amino acids. The V gene's germline CDR1 is SGHRS and CDR2 YFSETQ. The CDR3 bases are TGCGCCAGCAGCCCGGGACAGGTTTCTAGCGGCTACACCTTC. Translating it yields CASSPGQVSSGYTF.

The rearrangement links TRBV5-1 to TRBJ2-3, with 9 bases that match TRBD2. The J segment lost 6 bases and the V segment lost 1 base, leaving 9 bases of the junction unmatched. Germline V gives CDR1 SGHRS, CDR2 YFSETQ. There are 16 residues in the CDR3. Here the CDR3 DNA reads TGCGCCAGCAGCTTGCCTAGCGGGGTCGGGACGGATACGCAGTATTTT. Its protein product is CASSLPSGVGTDTQYF.

The gene calls are TRBV27 and TRBJ2-7; D not resolved. The CDR3 sequence is 11 residues long. With 3 bases removed from V and 3 bases from J, the gap between germline ends came to 3 bases. The germline gives CDR1 MNHEY, CDR2 SMNVEV (reference sequence). CDR3 loop: CASSFGYEQYF. The CDR3, as DNA: TGTGCCAGCAGTTTTGGCTACGAGCAGTACTTC.

This clone has just a few counts. This chain uses TRBV7-3 with TRBJ1-1; TRBD1 might be the D (5 bases). Germline V gene sequence: CDR1 SGHTA, CDR2 FQGTGA. CDR3 size: 15 residues. V lost 1 base to trimming and J lost 5 bases, with 14 bases between them. CDR3 nucleotide sequence: TGTGCCAGCAGCTTAAGGCCCGCAGGGCTTACTGAAGCTTTCTTT. Protein product: CASSLRPAGLTEAFF.

V and J are TRBV7-2 and TRBJ2-3; 7 positions agree with TRBD1. The CDR3 has 15 amino acids. Looked up from germline, CDR1 is SGHTA and CDR2 is FQGNSA. V shed 0 bases and J 3 bases; nucleotides not matched to a gene: 3. CDR3 coding DNA: TGTGCCAGCAGCTTAGCGGGACAGACTACAGATACGCAGTATTTT. Amino acids: CASSLAGQTTDTQYF.

The rearrangement uses TRBV19 and TRBJ1-2, with 7 bases that match TRBD1. V dropped 6 bases and J dropped 4; count of bases not matched to a gene: 11. CDR1 is LNHDA and CDR2 is SQIVND in the germline V gene (reference sequence). This CDR3 region has 15 residues. CDR3 region: CASSMGTAPSYGYTF. DNA of the CDR3: TGTGCCAGTAGCATGGGGACAGCGCCTTCCTATGGCTACACCTTC. Complete variable domain (other parts from reference TRBV19 and TRBJ1-2): DGGITQSPKYLFRKEGQNVTLSCEQNLNHDAMYWYRQDPGQGLRLIYYSQIVNDFQKGDIAEGYSVSREKKESFPLTVTSAQKNPTAFYLCASSMGTAPSYGYTFGSGTRLTVV.

The rearrangement uses TRBV28 and TRBJ1-5, with D unclear. With 6 bases removed from V and 4 bases from J, the gap between germline ends came to 7 bases. Germline V lookup: CDR1 MDHEN, CDR2 SYDVKM. The CDR3 runs to 12 residues. For the CDR3, the DNA is TGTGCCAGCAGCCTTCATAATCAGCCCCAGCATTTT. Its protein is CASSLHNQPQHF.

The rearrangement joins TRBV5-1 to TRBJ2-5; 9 nucleotides line up with TRBD1. The end of the DNA fits TRBJ2-7 better, so the J call may be wrong. The CDR3 sequence is 12 residues long. The germline gives CDR1 SGHRS, CDR2 YFSETQ. CDR3 coding DNA: TGCGCCAGCAGGCGGACAGGGGACGAGCAGTACTTC. Its translation is CASRRTGDEQYF.

V is TRBV6-1 and J is TRBJ2-7, with 7 bases identical to TRBD1. Losses at the gene ends were 6 bases for V and 0 bases for J; bases not matched to a gene: 5. Germline V lookup: CDR1 MNHNS, CDR2 SASEGT. The CDR3 loop spans 14 amino acids. CDR3 protein: CASRGRTGSYEQYV. The DNA of the CDR3 is TGTGCCAGCAGGGGCAGGACAGGCTCCTACGAGCAGTACGTC.

This chain joins TRBV15 and TRBJ2-7; D possibly corresponds to TRBD2 (5 bases). Germline values: CDR1 LNHNV, CDR2 YYDKDF (reference sequence). With 11 bases removed from V and 2 bases from J, the gap between germline ends came to 10 bases. The CDR3 is 11 amino acids. CDR3 in amino acids: CAARGAYEQYF. For the CDR3, the DNA is TGTGCCGCCCGGGGAGCCTACGAGCAGTACTTC. The variable domain in full, with the rest retrieved from reference TRBV15 and TRBJ2-7, is DAMVIQNPRYQVTQFGKPVTLSCSQTLNHNVMYWYQQKSSQAPKLLFHYYDKDFNNEADTPDNFQSRRPNTSFCFLDIRSPGLGDTAMYLCAARGAYEQYFGPGTRLTVT.

This chain joins TRBV2 and TRBJ1-2; 9 bases are a match to TRBD1. The CDR3 spans 13 residues. The V segment lost 9 bases and the J segment 4 bases; nucleotides outside the gene matches: 6. Germline V CDR1 and CDR2: SNHLY, FYNNEI. Written as DNA, the CDR3 is TGTGCCAGTTCGGGACAGGGCGTCTATGGCTACACCTTC. It is translated as CASSGQGVYGYTF.

This clone has a handful of counts. The chain couples TRBV27 to TRBJ1-1; 7 nucleotides align to TRBD1. Germline assignment: CDR1 MNHEY and CDR2 SMNVEV (reference sequence). The CDR3 has 14 amino acids. J gave up 7 bases and V 8 bases, and 13 bases lay outside the gene matches. CDR3 sequence: CASSNRGSSIEAFF. The DNA for the CDR3 is TGTGCCAGCTCGAACAGGGGCTCGTCGATTGAAGCTTTCTTT.

The sample holds one count of this clone. V usage is TRBV7-9 and J usage is TRBJ1-1; 8 bases map to TRBD1. With 1 base clipped from V and 5 bases from J, the junction kept 15 bases outside the gene matches. Germline values: CDR1 SEHNR, CDR2 FQNEAQ (reference sequence). The CDR3 extends over 18 amino acids. Here the CDR3 DNA reads TGTGCCAGCAGCTTAGGGGTAAACCCAGGGGGCGAGGGGACTGAAGCTTTCTTT. It codes for CASSLGVNPGGEGTEAFF.

CDR3 nucleotide sequence: TGCGCCAGCAGCCAAGGATCAGGCGTTGATACGCAGTATTTT. It codes for CASSQGSGVDTQYF. This chain links TRBV4-1 with TRBJ2-3; no firm D call. The CDR3 runs to 14 residues. V shed 1 base and J shed 6 bases, with 11 bases lying between them. Germline CDR1 MGHRA, CDR2 YSYEKL.

This chain connects TRBV11-3 to TRBJ2-5; D unclear. Trimming cost V 5 bases and J 1 base, with 11 bases left between them. The CDR3 is 14 residues long. CDR1 and CDR2 (germline): SGHNT, YENEEA. This CDR3 reads CASSPPEFQETQYF. The DNA of the CDR3 is TGTGCCAGCAGCCCCCCGGAGTTCCAAGAGACCCAGTACTTC.

The chain joins TRBV28 to TRBJ1-4, with TRBD1 matching 9 bases. There are 18 residues in the CDR3. Germline CDR1 and CDR2: MDHEN and SYDVKM. J gave up 6 bases and V 1 base, and 12 bases lay outside the gene matches. The CDR3 coding sequence is TGTGCCAGCAGTTTATTTGGGGGCTGGGGGGACAGGGATGAAAAACTGTTTTTT. This gives the protein CASSLFGGWGDRDEKLFF.

The CDR3 loop reads CASSQDGAGAYNEQFF. The CDR3 DNA sequence: TGCGCCAGCAGCCAAGATGGGGCGGGAGCGTACAATGAGCAGTTCTTC. The chain couples TRBV4-3 to TRBJ2-1, with 7 bases fitting TRBD2. The length of the CDR3 is 16 residues. Germline-derived CDR1 and CDR2 are LGHNA and YSLEER. V lost 0 bases to trimming and J lost 4 bases; unmatched junction nucleotides: 6.

The rearrangement links TRBV2 to TRBJ1-4; 7 bases agree with TRBD1. Trimming at V came to 10 bases and at J to 8 bases, leaving 10 bases not matched to a gene. Germline V lookup: CDR1 SNHLY, CDR2 FYNNEI. There are 13 residues in the CDR3. Written as DNA, the CDR3 is TGTGCCATGCGGGCGGGACAGCTAGAAAAACTGTTTTTT. Residues: CAMRAGQLEKLFF.

The chain joins TRBV5-6 to TRBJ1-2; D unresolved. Germline V lookup: CDR1 SGHDT, CDR2 YYEEEE. The CDR3 is made up of 12 amino acids. The V and J ends lost 0 bases and 5 bases respectively, with 5 bases between them. Written as DNA, the CDR3 is TGTGCCAGCAGCTTGGGGAAGTATGGCTACACCTTC. Translated, it gives CASSLGKYGYTF. Full variable domain (outside the CDR3, taken from reference TRBV5-6 and TRBJ1-2): DAGVTQSPTHLIKTRGQQVTLRCSPKSGHDTVSWYQQALGQGPQFIFQYYEEEERQRGNFPDRFSGHQFPNYSSELNVNALLLGDSALYLCASSLGKYGYTFGSGTRLTVV.

V gene TRBV7-2 combines with J gene TRBJ2-1, with 9 bases matching TRBD1. The germline V gene has CDR1 SGHTA and CDR2 FQGNSA. This CDR3 contains 17 residues. The J segment lost 3 bases and the V segment lost 1 base, leaving 7 bases of the junction unmatched. CDR3: CASSLVHWTGDYNEQFF. DNA of the CDR3: TGTGCCAGCAGCTTAGTTCATTGGACAGGGGACTACAATGAGCAGTTCTTC. Full variable domain (missing parts from reference TRBV7-2 and TRBJ2-1): GAGVSQSPSNKVTEKGKDVELRCDPISGHTALYWYRQSLGQGLEFLIYFQGNSAPDKSGLPSDRFSAERTGGSVSTLTIQRTQQEDSAVYLCASSLVHWTGDYNEQFFGPGTRLTVL.

This clone was counted between two and nine times. V usage is TRBV6-1 and J usage is TRBJ1-2, with D uncertain. With 2 bases removed from V and 0 bases from J, the gap between germline ends came to 13 bases. This CDR3 contains 16 residues. The germline V gene has CDR1 MNHNS and CDR2 SASEGT. The CDR3: CASSEQAGATNYGYTF. Written as DNA, the CDR3 is TGTGCCAGCAGTGAACAGGCAGGAGCCACTAACTATGGCTACACCTTC.